Presented here are 20 T cell receptor beta chains from one specimen sequenced in a study of OX40 agonist ivuxolimab in advanced cancers. Clones were read by immunoSEQ multiplex PCR, and TCRdb kept only the in-frame ones, dropping some. The table records approximately 67,000 clones, approximately 90% of them present only once. The specimen comprised CD4+ or CD8+ T cells sorted from blood, sampled in a trial of the OX40 agonist ivuxolimab. The receptors shown here come from an adult with an advanced solid tumor such as melanoma, head and neck, liver or kidney cancer.

The rearrangement uses TRBV7-3 and TRBJ1-1; D not certain. CDR1 SGHTA and CDR2 FQGTGA come from the germline V gene. The length of the CDR3 is 13 residues. Trimming removed 2 bases from V and 3 bases from J, with 7 bases in between. In DNA, the CDR3 is TGTGCCAGCAGCTTATCTGGGGACACTGAAGCTTTCTTT. Translating it yields CASSLSGDTEAFF.

The chain's CDR3 is CASSLGLAGLDTQYF. The CDR3 bases are TGTGCCAGCAGCTTAGGACTAGCGGGGTTAGATACGCAGTATTTT. The chain employs TRBV11-3 and TRBJ2-3; 11 nucleotides match TRBD2. Looked up from germline, CDR1 is SGHNT and CDR2 is YENEEA. The CDR3 extends over 15 amino acids. Unmatched junction bases numbered 2, after V lost 1 base and J lost 5 bases.

The rearrangement uses TRBV28 and TRBJ2-2, with 15 nucleotides matching TRBD2. This CDR3 has 17 residues. Germline V gene sequence: CDR1 MDHEN, CDR2 SYDVKM. Losses at the gene ends were 6 bases for V and 5 bases for J; bases not matched to a gene: 7. For the CDR3, the DNA is TGTGCCAGCAGAACGGGACTAGCGGGGGGCGGGACCGGGGAGCTGTTTTTT. Residues: CASRTGLAGGGTGELFF.

This sequence joins TRBV29-1 and TRBJ1-1; a weak D match, TRBD1 (5 bases). CDR3 length: 13 amino acids. In germline, CDR1 is SQVTM, CDR2 ANQGSEA. V lost 2 bases to trimming and J lost 3 bases, with 10 bases between them. The CDR3 loop reads CSVERGKDTEAFF. CDR3 nucleotide sequence: TGCAGCGTTGAACGGGGGAAGGACACTGAAGCTTTCTTT.

In DNA form, the CDR3 reads TGTGCCAGCAGCTTGGAAGCGGTGGGTTCACCCCTCCACTTT. As protein: CASSLEAVGSPLHF. This rearrangement joins TRBV5-4 to TRBJ1-6; no clear D gene. Germline CDR1 reads SGHNT; CDR2 reads YYREEE (reference sequence). Trimming shortened V by 0 bases and J by 9 bases, and 10 bases separated the two germline ends. This CDR3 is built from 14 residues.

The chain combines TRBV5-1 with TRBJ1-4; no firm D call. V was trimmed by 0 bases and J by 10 bases, leaving 13 bases between them. Germline values: CDR1 SGHRS, CDR2 YFSETQ. The length of the CDR3 is 14 residues. The CDR3 is CASSLEEVGGKLFF. Written as DNA, the CDR3 is TGCGCCAGCAGCTTGGAAGAGGTAGGAGGAAAACTGTTTTTT.

V and J are TRBV4-2 and TRBJ2-1; D might be TRBD1 or TRBD2, each matching 5 bases. This CDR3 has 14 residues. Trimming pared 4 bases from V and 6 bases from J, leaving 13 bases between. CDR1 is LGHNA, CDR2 YNFKEQ, per germline. This CDR3 reads CASSLPGTGNEQFF. The CDR3 DNA follows: TGTGCCAGCAGCCTGCCTGGGACGGGCAATGAGCAGTTCTTC.

The chain has TRBV7-2 and TRBJ2-3; weak D call: TRBD1 (5 bases). Per the germline V gene, CDR1 is SGHTA and CDR2 is FQGNSA. V lost 1 base and J lost 11, with 16 bases in between. CDR3 length equals 14 residues. The CDR3, as DNA: TGTGCCAGCAGCTTAGGGCAGGGTGGAATGAAGCAGTATTTT. Its protein is CASSLGQGGMKQYF.

The rearrangement links TRBV18 to TRBJ2-7; the D gene is possibly TRBD2 (5 bases). Between the trimmed V and J ends, which lost 2 bases and 0 bases, there was a span of 8 bases. Germline loops: CDR1 KGHSH, CDR2 LQKENI. The CDR3 spans 14 residues. CDR3 amino acids: CASSPGGSSYEQYF. The CDR3 nucleotides read TGTGCCAGCTCACCAGGAGGCAGCTCCTACGAGCAGTACTTC. Together with reference TRBV18 and TRBJ2-7, the CDR3 gives the full variable domain: NAGVMQNPRHLVRRRGQEARLRCSPMKGHSHVYWYRQLPEEGLKFMVYLQKENIIDESGMPKERFSAEFPKEGPSILRIQQVVRGDSAAYFCASSPGGSSYEQYFGPGTRLTVT.

The rearrangement uses TRBV19 and TRBJ1-2; 7 bases line up with TRBD1. The junction had 4 bases not matched to a gene; V was cut back by 2 bases and J by 4 bases. This CDR3 has 14 residues. Germline lookup yields CDR1 LNHDA and CDR2 SQIVND (reference sequence). The CDR3: CASSIRPGGYGYTF. In DNA form, the CDR3 reads TGTGCCAGTAGTATACGGCCAGGGGGCTATGGCTACACCTTC.

The rearrangement joins TRBV10-1 to TRBJ2-1; 10 nucleotides line up with TRBD1. Germline values: CDR1 WNHNN, CDR2 SYGVQD (reference sequence). CDR3 size: 16 residues. Losses at the gene ends were 4 bases for V and 6 bases for J; bases not matched to a gene: 9. In DNA form, the CDR3 reads TGCGCCAGCAGTGCCACCGGGACAGGGGTGGGCAATGAGCAGTTCTTC. Translation: CASSATGTGVGNEQFF.

This chain uses TRBV19 with TRBJ2-6; tentatively, D is TRBD1 or TRBD2 (5 bases each). The germline CDR1 and CDR2 sequences are LNHDA and SQIVND (reference sequence). V was shortened by 3 bases and J by 11 bases, with 14 bases between the two germline ends. The CDR3 spans 14 residues. This CDR3 is CASSMWGTPHVLTF. DNA of the CDR3: TGTGCCAGTAGTATGTGGGGGACCCCTCACGTCCTGACTTTC.

The chain employs TRBV28 and TRBJ1-2; perhaps TRBD1 as D (5 bases). The CDR3 runs 15 residues. Germline CDR1 is MDHEN and CDR2 is SYDVKM. V was clipped by 5 bases and J by 4 bases, with 17 bases between them. As DNA, the CDR3 is TGTGCCAGCAGTCCATTACGCCAGGGTTCCTATGGCTACACCTTC. Amino acid sequence: CASSPLRQGSYGYTF.

To note about this clone: One junction end does not reproduce the germline sequence, and a read error may be involved. The chain carries TRBV29-1 and TRBJ2-7, with TRBD2 identical over 7 bases. CDR1 and CDR2 (germline): SQVTM, ANQGSEA. The CDR3 is 13 residues long. The CDR3 loop is CSVDVGRDYGQYF. The CDR3 DNA is TGCAGCGTTGACGTAGGCAGGGACTACGGGCAGTACTTC.

V usage is TRBV28 and J usage is TRBJ1-1; D ambiguous. There are 17 residues in the CDR3. CDR1 is MDHEN and CDR2 is SYDVKM in the germline V gene. The germline V and J ends were trimmed by 1 base and 7 bases, with 22 bases remaining between them. Here the CDR3 reads CASSLSLILGSFGEAFF. The CDR3 DNA is TGTGCCAGCAGTTTATCTCTAATATTGGGTTCGTTCGGTGAAGCTTTCTTT.

The genes are TRBV5-8 and TRBJ2-3, with TRBD1 matching 8 bases. CDR1 is SGHTS, CDR2 YDEGEE, per germline. CDR3 length: 17 residues. The J segment lost 4 bases and the V segment lost 3 bases, leaving 13 bases of the junction unmatched. This chain's CDR3 is CASSSGVGQGGADTQYF. The CDR3 nucleotides read TGTGCCAGCAGCTCCGGTGTTGGACAGGGTGGAGCAGATACGCAGTATTTT.

The chain recombines TRBV10-3 with TRBJ2-3; D is possibly TRBD1 (6 bases). Germline V gene lookup returns CDR1 ENHRY and CDR2 SYGVKD. CDR3 length: 14 residues. Trimming pared 6 bases from V and 4 bases from J, leaving 14 bases between. CDR3 DNA: TGTGCCATCAGAGTTCCCGGACAGCCAGATACGCAGTATTTT. Translated, it gives CAIRVPGQPDTQYF.

The genes are TRBV29-1 and TRBJ2-6, with D possibly TRBD1 on 6 matching bases. V lost 3 bases and J lost 0, with 6 bases in between. Germline CDR1 is SQVTM and CDR2 is ANQGSEA. There are 14 residues in the CDR3. As DNA, the CDR3 is TGCAGCGTTGAGGGACACTCTGGGGCCAACGTCCTGACTTTC. It translates to CSVEGHSGANVLTF.

This chain uses TRBV5-4 with TRBJ1-1; unclear D gene. This CDR3 is 14 amino acids long. V was pared by 0 bases and J by 3 bases, with 9 bases between. Germline V gene lookup returns CDR1 SGHNT and CDR2 YYREEE (reference sequence). CDR3 sequence (DNA): TGTGCCAGCAGCTTGGAGAAAGGCTACACTGAAGCTTTCTTT. Translated: CASSLEKGYTEAFF.

This chain joins TRBV9 and TRBJ2-5, with D possibly called TRBD1 or TRBD2 (6 bases each). V was cut by 0 bases and J by 4 bases, with 13 bases left in between. The CDR3 runs to 15 residues. The V gene's germline CDR1 is SGDLS and CDR2 YYNGEE. In nucleotides, the CDR3 is TGTGCCAGCAGCGTAGGGGCCAGGGGAGGAGAGACCCAGTACTTC. It yields the protein CASSVGARGGETQYF.